The present T cell receptor beta chain was sequenced within a study of cytomegalovirus exposure and HLA in healthy donors. Study as a whole: The approximately 660 first-cohort repertoires shared a platform with the 120 validation repertoires, as reported in a later analysis.

The data were produced by immunoSEQ multiplex PCR, yet TCRdb's version contains in-frame clones alone and is incomplete. The sample holds 130,000 to 150,000 clones, roughly 90% seen once. Study-wide results and caveats: Reportedly, diagnosis of cytomegalovirus status by the classifier showed high specificity and sensitivity.

To note about this clone: As yet, its antigen is unknown.

This CDR3 comprises 19 residues. V was shortened by 2 bases and J by 3 bases, with 25 bases between the two germline ends. Germline V gene data show CDR1 as SGHDN and CDR2 as FVKESK. The gene calls are TRBV14 and TRBJ1-1; maybe TRBD1 (6 bases). The material sequenced was PBMCs. The TCR sequence derives from a man younger than 35 in good health and CMV-seronegative. The CDR3 sequence is CASSQYIGTPPERYTEAFF. The CDR3 DNA reads TGTGCCAGCAGCCAATACATAGGGACACCCCCCGAGAGGTACACTGAAGCTTTCTTT.